Below, 31 T cell receptor beta chains from the same sample are listed, as sequenced in a study of response to subunit inactivated influenza vaccine. MiXCR was run by TCRdb on the RT-PCR reads, yielding one entry per CDR3 protein. The repertoire holds about 180,000 distinct CDR3 sequences, with about 9% as singletons. The sample was non-naive T cells sorted from PBMCs, taken on the day of vaccination. Receptor source: a man in his forties or fifties who received an inactivated influenza vaccine.

This clonotype was picked up a small number of times. The chain combines TRBV28 with TRBJ2-7; D remains ambiguous. The CDR3 spans 17 residues. Deletions cut 5 bases from V and 3 bases from J, with 23 bases between. Germline CDR1 and CDR2: MDHEN and SYDVKM. The chain's CDR3 is CASSPLVMAPWGYEQYF. The CDR3 nucleotides read TGTGCCAGCAGTCCACTGGTGATGGCCCCTTGGGGCTACGAGCAGTACTTC.

This clonotype was picked up many times. The chain carries TRBV9 and TRBJ2-5, with 7 bases that match TRBD2. Germline CDR1 reads SGDLS; CDR2 reads YYNGEE. CDR3 length: 15 residues. The V and J ends lost 2 bases and 2 bases, in that order; junction bases with no gene match: 6. CDR3 residues: CASSVTPSGQETQYF. The CDR3 coding sequence is TGTGCCAGCAGCGTCACTCCTAGCGGACAAGAGACCCAGTACTTC. The full variable domain, rest sourced from reference TRBV9 and TRBJ2-5, is DSGVTQTPKHLITATGQRVTLRCSPRSGDLSVYWYQQSLDQGLQFLIQYYNGEERAKGNILERFSAQQFPDLHSELNLSSLELGDSALYFCASSVTPSGQETQYFGPGTRLLVL.

Comments on this clonotype: A read error may explain this, as a much larger clone is one base away. The rearrangement joins TRBV7-8 to TRBJ2-7; 9 bases align to TRBD1. The CDR3 runs to 16 residues. V shed 6 bases and J 4 bases; nucleotides not matched to a gene: 13. Germline-derived CDR1 and CDR2 are SGHVS and FQNEAQ. This chain's CDR3 is CASSSTGGFIMYEQYF. The CDR3 nucleotides are TGTGCCAGCAGTTCAACAGGGGGCTTCATAATGTACGAGCAGTACTTC.

The chain employs TRBV19 and TRBJ1-1, with 8 bases identical to TRBD1. The germline V gene has CDR1 LNHDA and CDR2 SQIVND (reference sequence). V lost 6 bases and J lost 4; bases outside the gene matches: 7. CDR3 length: 14 amino acids. Here the CDR3 reads CASSLARGPTEAFF. CDR3 nucleotide sequence: TGTGCCAGTAGCCTCGCCAGGGGGCCCACTGAAGCTTTCTTT. Complete variable domain (other parts from reference TRBV19 and TRBJ1-1): DGGITQSPKYLFRKEGQNVTLSCEQNLNHDAMYWYRQDPGQGLRLIYYSQIVNDFQKGDIAEGYSVSREKKESFPLTVTSAQKNPTAFYLCASSLARGPTEAFFGQGTRLTVV.

The chain links TRBV7-9 to TRBJ2-3, with a weak D call TRBD2 (6 bases). V shed 1 base and J shed 3 bases, with 14 bases lying between them. The CDR3 runs to 16 residues. From germline, CDR1 is SEHNR and CDR2 FQNEAQ (reference sequence). The CDR3 bases are TGTGCCAGCAGCTTAGTACTAGCTGATGGGACAGATACGCAGTATTTT. This sequence encodes CASSLVLADGTDTQYF.

V and J are TRBV30 and TRBJ2-3; possibly TRBD2 for D (6 bases). There are 13 residues in the CDR3. Trimming removed 3 bases from V and 0 bases from J, with 7 bases in between. The germline gives CDR1 GTSNPN, CDR2 SVGIG (reference sequence). CDR3 nucleotide sequence: TGTGCCTGGAGGCGGGGAAGCACAGATACGCAGTATTTT. It is translated as CAWRRGSTDTQYF.

This chain joins TRBV6-2 or TRBV6-3 and TRBJ2-1; 8 bases line up with TRBD2. The V and J ends lost 5 bases and 7 bases, in that order; junction bases with no gene match: 13. This CDR3 contains 16 residues. CDR1 and CDR2 from the germline V gene are MNHEY and SVGEGT. The DNA of the CDR3 is TGTGCCAGCAGTAAGATCCTAGCGGGCCTGGGGAATGAGCAGTTCTTC. This gives the protein CASSKILAGLGNEQFF.

This clonotype was found a few times. The V and J genes are TRBV6-1 and TRBJ1-6, with TRBD1 identical over 11 bases. Germline CDR1 is MNHNS and CDR2 is SASEGT. CDR3 length equals 19 residues. With 5 bases clipped from V and 10 bases from J, the junction kept 19 bases outside the gene matches. The CDR3 bases are TGTGCCAGCAGTCAATTAGCGGGACAGGGGGTCTCCAGGAGCTCACCCCTCCACTTT. This codes for CASSQLAGQGVSRSSPLHF.

In its sample, this clonotype was seen many times. V usage is TRBV29-1 and J usage is TRBJ2-5, with 12 bases fitting TRBD2. The CDR3 is made up of 13 amino acids. Losses at the gene ends were 6 bases for V and 4 bases for J; bases not matched to a gene: 3. Germline CDR1 reads SQVTM; CDR2 reads ANQGSEA. Here the CDR3 reads CSVPGLAGETQYF. The CDR3 region has the DNA TGCAGCGTACCGGGACTAGCGGGAGAGACCCAGTACTTC.

This clonotype occurred a few times. V and J are TRBV4-3 and TRBJ2-3, with D possibly being TRBD2 (5 bases). The V end was cut by 0 bases, the J end by 11 bases, with 15 bases between. The CDR3 extends over 14 amino acids. Germline values: CDR1 LGHNA, CDR2 YSLEER. CDR3 DNA: TGCGCCAGCAGCCAAGAGAGAGGAGGTAGAAAGCAGTATTTT. Translation gives CASSQERGGRKQYF.

This clonotype was seen ten or more times. This sequence joins TRBV20-1 and TRBJ2-1, with D perhaps matching TRBD2 (6 bases). This CDR3 contains 14 residues. CDR1 and CDR2 from the germline V gene are DFQATT and SNEGSKA (reference sequence). V lost 5 bases and J lost 5, with 16 bases in between. CDR3 residues: CSAYRLERNNEQFF. In nucleotides, the CDR3 is TGCAGTGCTTACCGACTAGAACGGAACAATGAGCAGTTCTTC.

This clonotype was detected a few times. The chain joins TRBV4-3 to TRBJ1-4; a weak D match, TRBD1 (6 bases). This CDR3 has 16 amino acids. V lost 1 base and J lost 17, with 26 bases in between. Germline V lookup: CDR1 LGHNA, CDR2 YSLEER. CDR3 nucleotides: TGCGCCAGCAGCCAAGCCCTTGATAGGACAGCGGCCCCCCTTTTTTTT. Protein: CASSQALDRTAAPLFF.

This chain joins TRBV3-1 and TRBJ2-1; unclear D gene. Germline V gives CDR1 LGHDT, CDR2 YNNKEL (reference sequence). V dropped 5 bases and J dropped 3 bases, with 11 bases sitting between them. The CDR3 runs to 14 residues. CDR3 sequence (DNA): TGTGCCAGCAGCTGGCTGGGGATCTACAATGAGCAGTTCTTC. This encodes CASSWLGIYNEQFF.

This clonotype was seen repeatedly, ten times or more. The rearrangement uses TRBV12-3 or TRBV12-4 and TRBJ2-2, with D maybe TRBD1 (6 bases). Trimming removed 6 bases at V and 0 bases at J, with 17 bases between. The CDR3 consists of 17 residues. The CDR3 nucleotides read TGTGCCAGCAGACCTAACTACGGGACACCGAACACCGGGGAGCTGTTTTTT. It is translated as CASRPNYGTPNTGELFF.

This sequence joins TRBV7-8 and TRBJ2-6; possibly TRBD1 for D (6 bases). This CDR3 region has 16 residues. V dropped 10 bases and J dropped 3 bases, with 19 bases sitting between them. Looked up from germline, CDR1 is SGHVS and CDR2 is FQNEAQ. The CDR3, as DNA: TGTGCCACCCACACGGACAGAAGGTATGGGGCCAACGTCCTGACTTTC. This sequence encodes CATHTDRRYGANVLTF. The variable domain in full, with the rest retrieved from reference TRBV7-8 and TRBJ2-6, is GAGVSQSPRYKVAKRGQDVALRCDPISGHVSLFWYQQALGQGPEFLTYFQNEAQLDKSGLPSDRFFAERPEGSVSTLKIQRTQQEDSAVYLCATHTDRRYGANVLTFGAGSRLTVL.

This clonotype has more than one count but fewer than ten. This rearrangement joins TRBV4-3 to TRBJ2-5; 16 positions agree with TRBD2. The junction had 13 bases not matched to a gene; V was cut back by 4 bases and J by 5 bases. The V gene's germline CDR1 is LGHNA and CDR2 YSLEER. The CDR3 consists of 19 residues. CDR3 nucleotide sequence: TGCGCCAGCAGCCCAGGGACTAGCGGGGGGGCCTTGGTGTCGGAGACCCAGTACTTC. Translated: CASSPGTSGGALVSETQYF.

This clonotype was seen only a few times. This rearrangement joins TRBV20-1 to TRBJ1-2; D unresolved. Per germline, CDR1 DFQATT and CDR2 SNEGSKA (reference sequence). This CDR3 region has 12 residues. V was cut by 5 bases and J by 2 bases, with 9 bases left in between. In nucleotides, the CDR3 is TGCAGTGCTGCCAGGTCAAACTATGGCTACACCTTC. It is translated as CSAARSNYGYTF.

Concerning this clonotype itself: A much bigger clone sits one base away, suggesting this may be a read error. This rearrangement joins TRBV20-1 to TRBJ2-1, with TRBD2 matching 9 bases. V gave up 5 bases and J gave up 9 bases; unmatched junction bases: 14. The CDR3 loop spans 15 amino acids. Germline assignment: CDR1 DFQATT and CDR2 SNEGSKA (reference sequence). The CDR3: CSAPRTSVSAGEQFF. In nucleotides, the CDR3 is TGCAGTGCTCCTCGGACTAGCGTGAGCGCAGGTGAGCAGTTCTTC.

The chain links TRBV28 to TRBJ2-1, with 8 nucleotides matching TRBD1. Losses at the gene ends were 6 bases for V and 4 bases for J; bases not matched to a gene: 2. The CDR3 contains 13 residues. Germline V gene sequence: CDR1 MDHEN, CDR2 SYDVKM. The CDR3 reads CASSWDRYNEQFF. Written as DNA, the CDR3 is TGTGCCAGCAGCTGGGACAGGTACAATGAGCAGTTCTTC.

This clonotype was detected many times. The rearrangement uses TRBV7-2 and TRBJ2-2; D may be TRBD1 (6 bases). Germline lookup yields CDR1 SGHTA and CDR2 FQGNSA. V dropped 4 bases and J dropped 6 bases, with 6 bases sitting between them. This CDR3 contains 12 residues. Here the CDR3 DNA reads TGTGCCAGCAGCTGGGGGCCCGGGGAGCTGTTTTTT. This translates into CASSWGPGELFF.

The chain links TRBV20-1 to TRBJ2-3; D unclear. The germline CDR1 and CDR2 sequences are DFQATT and SNEGSKA (reference sequence). The CDR3 runs 15 residues. Deletions cut 3 bases from V and 0 bases from J, with 13 bases between. This chain's CDR3 is CSASLRRASTDTQYF. DNA of the CDR3: TGCAGTGCTAGTTTACGGAGAGCTAGCACAGATACGCAGTATTTT.

This clonotype was recorded many times. The chain uses TRBV20-1 and TRBJ1-5; D perhaps matches TRBD1 (6 bases). V gave up 4 bases and J gave up 4 bases, with 17 bases separating them. Germline V lookup: CDR1 DFQATT, CDR2 SNEGSKA (reference sequence). CDR3 length: 15 amino acids. CDR3 nucleotide sequence: TGCAGTGCTATTGGACAGCCGGCCCCAAATCAGCCCCAGCATTTT. This sequence encodes CSAIGQPAPNQPQHF.

The chain carries TRBV25-1 and TRBJ2-7; TRBD1 agrees at 7 bases. V lost 0 bases to trimming and J lost 4 bases; unmatched junction nucleotides: 6. The CDR3 has 15 residues. The V gene's germline CDR1 is MGHDK and CDR2 SYGVNS. For the CDR3, the DNA is TGTGCCAGCAGTGAATACAGGGCAGGGGGTTACGAGCAGTACTTC. Protein sequence: CASSEYRAGGYEQYF.

This clonotype was picked up many times. The CDR3 region has the DNA TGCAGTGCTAGAGTAGTCGACGGGAACACTGAAGCTTTCTTT. Protein sequence: CSARVVDGNTEAFF. The chain uses TRBV20-1 and TRBJ1-1; D unclear. The CDR3 has 14 amino acids. Looked up from germline, CDR1 is DFQATT and CDR2 is SNEGSKA (reference sequence). The V end lost 1 base, the J end lost 1 base, and 10 bases lay between the germline ends.

This clonotype was seen ten or more times. The genes are TRBV29-1 and TRBJ2-5; tentative D call: TRBD2 (6 bases). Per the germline V gene, CDR1 is SQVTM and CDR2 is ANQGSEA. The CDR3 covers 11 residues. The V gene lost 7 bases and the J gene lost 5 bases, with 11 bases spanning the gap. The CDR3: CSAGDWETQYF. In DNA form, the CDR3 reads TGCAGCGCTGGGGACTGGGAGACCCAGTACTTC.

This clonotype appeared many times. This chain uses TRBV28 with TRBJ2-5; D is perhaps TRBD2 (6 bases). V was clipped by 1 base and J by 5 bases, with 17 bases between them. Germline V CDR1 and CDR2: MDHEN, SYDVKM. The CDR3 length is 16 residues. The DNA for the CDR3 is TGTGCCAGCAGTTTATTTGAGGAGGGACCGGGGGAGACCCAGTACTTC. It codes for CASSLFEEGPGETQYF.

In this sample, this clonotype turned up a few times. V usage is TRBV6-2 or TRBV6-3 and J usage is TRBJ2-7, with TRBD1 matching 7 bases. J was trimmed by 4 bases and V by 0 bases; bases with no gene match: 9. Germline V gives CDR1 MNHEY, CDR2 SVGEGT. CDR3 length: 16 residues. CDR3 DNA: TGTGCCAGCAGTTACTCTTGGGACAGCCGGTGGTACGAGCAGTACTTC. Its protein is CASSYSWDSRWYEQYF.

The V gene is TRBV30, the J gene TRBJ2-7; D unresolved. Germline CDR1 and CDR2: GTSNPN and SVGIG (reference sequence). With 0 bases removed from V and 6 bases from J, the gap between germline ends came to 6 bases. The CDR3 has 11 residues. Here the CDR3 DNA reads TGTGCCTGGAGTGTAAGGGTCGAGCAGTACTTC. Residues: CAWSVRVEQYF.

CDR3 in amino acids: CASRPAPRAVAKNIQYF. DNA for the CDR3: TGTGCCAGCAGACCAGCCCCTCGGGCGGTAGCCAAAAACATTCAGTACTTC. This chain uses TRBV28 with TRBJ2-4, with D uncertain. The germline V gene has CDR1 MDHEN and CDR2 SYDVKM. This CDR3 spans 17 amino acids. Trimming took off 6 bases at V and 0 bases at J, with 18 bases between the two ends.

J is TRBJ2-7 and V is TRBV20-1, with D perhaps matching TRBD1 or TRBD2 (5 bases each). The length of the CDR3 is 10 residues. Trimming cost V 7 bases and J 5 bases, with 9 bases left between them. Germline V CDR1 and CDR2: DFQATT, SNEGSKA (reference sequence). The CDR3 DNA follows: TGCAGTGTGGGGGACCACGAGCAGTACTTC. Translating gives CSVGDHEQYF.

This sequence joins TRBV5-1 and TRBJ2-1; 11 nucleotides align to TRBD2. The CDR3 is 15 amino acids. V gave up 4 bases and J gave up 10 bases; unmatched junction bases: 10. Germline CDR1 reads SGHRS; CDR2 reads YFSETQ. The CDR3 is CASSTTSGGSPEQFF. CDR3 DNA sequence: TGCGCCAGCAGCACCACTAGCGGGGGCAGTCCGGAGCAGTTCTTC.